Below are 17 T cell receptor beta chains sequenced from a single sample in a study of T cells in Graves' hyperthyroidism and ophthalmopathy. Amplification targeted TCR beta CDR3 regions from RNA transcripts. First-round RT-PCR with HTBI primers amplified the TCR CDR3 region. Via MiXCR, TCRdb re-called the multiplex PCR reads, giving one row per CDR3 protein. Of around 700,000 distinct CDR3 sequences in the sample, 30% to 40% were seen once. Sequenced: blood. The receptors were gathered from a woman between 40 and 55 years old with Graves' hyperthyroidism.

In regard to this clonotype: This may come from a read error, since a much larger clone is one base off. This likely comes from a read error, as the CDR3 has no conserved phenylalanine or tryptophan at its end. This chain connects TRBV7-2 to TRBJ1-6; a weak D match, TRBD1 (5 bases). This CDR3 is built from 14 residues. The V gene lost 8 bases and the J gene lost 0 bases, with 8 bases spanning the gap. CDR1 and CDR2 (germline): SGHTA, FQGNSA. The CDR3 loop is CASDGASYNSPLHL. The DNA of the CDR3 is TGTGCCAGCGATGGGGCCTCCTATAATTCACCCCTCCACCTT.

This clonotype was counted ten times or more. Here the CDR3 DNA reads TGCGCCAGCAGGGGGACAGAGAATTCACCCCTCCACTTT. It translates to CASRGTENSPLHF. The chain uses TRBV10-1 and TRBJ1-6, with 7 positions matching TRBD1. Germline loops: CDR1 WNHNN, CDR2 SYGVQD (reference sequence). V shed 6 bases and J 7 bases; nucleotides not matched to a gene: 3. The CDR3 consists of 13 residues.

The chain joins TRBV2 to TRBJ2-7, with D possibly being TRBD1 or TRBD2 (5 bases each). The ends were cut back, 4 bases at V and 7 bases at J, with 11 bases in the middle. The germline CDR1 and CDR2 sequences are SNHLY and FYNNEI. The CDR3 has 12 amino acids. The DNA of the CDR3 is TGTGCCAGCAGTGGGGACGGCAATGAGCAGTACTTC. Translated: CASSGDGNEQYF.

This clonotype was found a few times. J is TRBJ2-5 and V is TRBV9; 7 positions match TRBD1. CDR1 is SGDLS, CDR2 YYNGEE, per germline. The J segment lost 4 bases and the V segment lost 0 bases, leaving 6 bases of the junction unmatched. The CDR3 extends over 15 amino acids. The CDR3 DNA reads as TGTGCCAGCAGCGTAGAGGGGGCAGGGGCAGAGACCCAGTACTTC. Its protein product is CASSVEGAGAETQYF.

The chain employs TRBV5-5 and TRBJ1-4; D unclear. CDR1 and CDR2 (germline): SGHKS, YYEKEE (reference sequence). CDR3 size: 15 residues. Trimming stripped 4 bases from V and 8 bases from J, with 18 bases between. The CDR3 protein is CASSQDGRVSEKLFF. The CDR3 DNA reads as TGTGCCAGCAGCCAAGACGGACGAGTTTCGGAAAAACTGTTTTTT.

This clonotype appeared many times. Given a much more abundant clone one base away, this may be a read error. V gene TRBV29-1 combines with J gene TRBJ1-4; 9 bases fit TRBD1. With 4 bases clipped from V and 7 bases from J, the junction kept 7 bases outside the gene matches. The CDR3 sequence is 14 residues long. From germline, CDR1 is SQVTM and CDR2 ANQGSEA. The CDR3 spells CSVAPGQGIEKLFF. The CDR3 nucleotides are TGCAGCGTTGCCCCGGGACAGGGTATTGAAAAACTGTTTTTT.

V is TRBV6-6 and J is TRBJ1-1; perhaps TRBD1 as D (5 bases). Between the trimmed V and J ends, which lost 2 bases and 8 bases, there was a span of 15 bases. The CDR3 spans 14 residues. The V gene's germline CDR1 is MNHNY and CDR2 SVGAGI (reference sequence). CDR3 sequence: CASSYGLLGVEAFF. CDR3 bases: TGTGCCAGCAGTTACGGGTTGCTAGGGGTAGAAGCTTTCTTT.

This clonotype has only a few counts. This chain uses TRBV29-1 with TRBJ1-4; D unclear. This CDR3 comprises 11 residues. The V end was cut by 0 bases, the J end by 8 bases, with 4 bases between. Germline V gene sequence: CDR1 SQVTM, CDR2 ANQGSEA. CDR3 region: CSVEDVEKLFF. For the CDR3, the DNA is TGCAGCGTTGAAGATGTCGAAAAACTGTTTTTT. The variable domain in full, completed from reference TRBV29-1 and TRBJ1-4, reads SAVISQKPSRDICQRGTSLTIQCQVDSQVTMMFWYRQQPGQSLTLIATANQGSEATYESGFVIDKFPISRPNLTFSTLTVSNMSPEDSSIYLCSVEDVEKLFFGSGTQLSVL.

This sequence joins TRBV7-3 and TRBJ2-1; 8 bases agree with TRBD2. The J segment lost 9 bases and the V segment lost 3 bases, leaving 7 bases of the junction unmatched. The CDR3 length is 14 residues. In germline, CDR1 is SGHTA, CDR2 FQGTGA. This chain's CDR3 is CASSFTGGSIEQFF. CDR3 nucleotide sequence: TGTGCCAGCAGCTTCACGGGGGGGTCAATTGAGCAGTTCTTC. Based on the CDR3 plus reference TRBV7-3 and TRBJ2-1, the full variable domain is GAGVSQTPSNKVTEKGKYVELRCDPISGHTALYWYRQSLGQGPEFLIYFQGTGAADDSGLPNDRFFAVRPEGSVSTLKIQRTERGDSAVYLCASSFTGGSIEQFFGPGTRLTVL.

The chain recombines TRBV5-1 with TRBJ2-7; no clear D gene. The ends were cut back, 4 bases at V and 3 bases at J, with 11 bases in the middle. The CDR3 is 13 amino acids. The germline V gene encodes CDR1 SGHRS and CDR2 YFSETQ. CDR3 nucleotides: TGCGCCAGCAGCGATCGACCGGACTACGAGCAGTACTTC. It encodes CASSDRPDYEQYF. The full variable domain, completed using reference TRBV5-1 and TRBJ2-7, is KAGVTQTPRYLIKTRGQQVTLSCSPISGHRSVSWYQQTPGQGLQFLFEYFSETQRNKGNFPGRFSGRQFSNSRSEMNVSTLELGDSALYLCASSDRPDYEQYFGPGTRLTVT.

In regard to this clonotype: Just one base apart from a much larger clone, this may be a read error. The chain recombines TRBV7-8 with TRBJ1-5; 8 positions match TRBD1. The CDR3 sequence is 15 residues long. J lost 3 bases, V lost 4 bases, and 5 bases had no gene match. CDR1 is SGHVS, CDR2 FQNEAQ, per germline. The CDR3 bases are TGTGCCAGCAGCTCAGGGGGCAGGGCCAATCAGCCCCAGCATTTT. Translating it yields CASSSGGRANQPQHF.

This clonotype has a count of ten or more. The rearrangement uses TRBV14 and TRBJ1-2; the D is unclear. V was trimmed by 0 bases and J by 3 bases, leaving 11 bases between them. This CDR3 is 15 amino acids long. The germline CDR1 and CDR2 sequences are SGHDN and FVKESK. CDR3 bases: TGTGCCAGCAGCCAAGATCTAAGTCCCGACTATGGCTACACCTTC. This encodes CASSQDLSPDYGYTF. The full variable domain, completed using reference TRBV14 and TRBJ1-2, is EAGVTQFPSHSVIEKGQTVTLRCDPISGHDNLYWYRRVMGKEIKFLLHFVKESKQDESGMPNNRFLAERTGGTYSTLKVQPAELEDSGVYFCASSQDLSPDYGYTFGSGTRLTVV.

This chain links TRBV5-1 with TRBJ2-7; 7 bases match TRBD1. The CDR3 runs to 14 residues. From germline, CDR1 is SGHRS and CDR2 YFSETQ. Germline trimming cut 4 bases from V and 0 bases from J; bases unmatched to any gene: 4. CDR3 bases: TGCGCCAGCAGCAACAGGGGACCCTCCTACGAGCAGTACTTC. This codes for CASSNRGPSYEQYF.

This clonotype showed up many times. The chain couples TRBV20-1 to TRBJ2-7; D is uncertain. Germline V gene sequence: CDR1 DFQATT, CDR2 SNEGSKA (reference sequence). The CDR3 sequence is 14 residues long. V was pared by 4 bases and J by 0 bases, with 13 bases between. For the CDR3, the DNA is TGCAGTGCTACCTCAACTTCTAGCTCCTACGAGCAGTACTTC. It specifies CSATSTSSSYEQYF.

Ten or more counts support this clonotype. J is TRBJ2-7 and V is TRBV19; D tentatively fits TRBD1 or TRBD2 (7 bases each). Germline V gene sequence: CDR1 LNHDA, CDR2 SQIVND (reference sequence). Trimming shortened V by 5 bases and J by 3 bases, and 14 bases separated the two germline ends. The CDR3 covers 14 residues. DNA for the CDR3: TGTGCCAGTAGTCCAGGGGGGGAAAACTACGAGCAGTACTTC. Residues: CASSPGGENYEQYF.

V and J are TRBV11-1 and TRBJ2-7, with a weak D call TRBD1 (6 bases). V was pared by 3 bases and J by 7 bases, with 13 bases between. The CDR3 is 13 amino acids. Germline CDR1 SGHAT, CDR2 FQDESV (reference sequence). The CDR3 nucleotides read TGTGCCAGCAGCTTTGTTGAGGGGGTGGAGCAGTACTTC. It yields the protein CASSFVEGVEQYF.

In this sample, this clonotype turned up a few times. The J gene is TRBJ2-7, the V gene TRBV3-1; D is undetermined. CDR3 length: 13 residues. V lost 3 bases and J 2 bases, leaving 8 bases between the germline ends. CDR1 is LGHDT, CDR2 YNNKEL, per germline (reference sequence). CDR3 region: CASSQGITYEQYF. The CDR3, as DNA: TGTGCCAGCAGCCAGGGGATTACCTACGAGCAGTACTTC.